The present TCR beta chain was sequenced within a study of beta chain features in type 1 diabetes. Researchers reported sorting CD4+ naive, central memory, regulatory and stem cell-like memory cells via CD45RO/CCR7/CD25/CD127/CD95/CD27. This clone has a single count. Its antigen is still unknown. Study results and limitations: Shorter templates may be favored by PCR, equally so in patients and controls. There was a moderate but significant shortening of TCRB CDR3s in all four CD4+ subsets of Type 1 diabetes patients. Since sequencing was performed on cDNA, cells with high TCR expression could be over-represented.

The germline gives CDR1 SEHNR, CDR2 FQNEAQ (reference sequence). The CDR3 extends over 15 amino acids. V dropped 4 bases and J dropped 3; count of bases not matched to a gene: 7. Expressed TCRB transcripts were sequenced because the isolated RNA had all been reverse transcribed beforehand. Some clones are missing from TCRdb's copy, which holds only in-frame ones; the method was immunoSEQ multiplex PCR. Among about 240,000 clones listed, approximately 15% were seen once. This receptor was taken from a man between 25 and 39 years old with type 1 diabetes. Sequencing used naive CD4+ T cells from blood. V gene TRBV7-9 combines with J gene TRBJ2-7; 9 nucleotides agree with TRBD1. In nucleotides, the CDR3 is TGTGCCAGCAGCTCACAGGGGGCAATTGTCTACGAGCAGTACTTC. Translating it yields CASSSQGAIVYEQYF.